These 15 T cell receptor beta chains originate from one sample sequenced in a study of T cell responses to AZD1222 COVID-19 vaccine. The assay was immunoSEQ multiplex PCR, and TCRdb's table has in-frame clones only and misses some. This table has about 130,000 clones, 87% appearing once. The specimen comprised peripheral blood, sampled on day 0 of AZD1222 vaccination. Receptors originate from an adult in good health.

This chain joins TRBV28 and TRBJ1-6; 8 bases align to TRBD1. J was trimmed by 5 bases and V by 5 bases; bases with no gene match: 5. Germline V gives CDR1 MDHEN, CDR2 SYDVKM. The CDR3 is 15 amino acids. The CDR3 nucleotides are TGTGCCAGCAGTCTGACAGGGGTGGATAATTCACCCCTCCACTTT. This encodes CASSLTGVDNSPLHF.

The chain uses TRBV27 and TRBJ1-1, with TRBD1 matching 7 bases. Unmatched junction bases numbered 11, after V lost 6 bases and J lost 1 base. This CDR3 is built from 16 residues. Germline loops: CDR1 MNHEY, CDR2 SMNVEV (reference sequence). The CDR3 bases are TGTGCCAGCAGAACTGGGACAGTCGTACCGAACACTGAAGCTTTCTTT. This sequence encodes CASRTGTVVPNTEAFF.

This rearrangement joins TRBV5-5 to TRBJ1-5; no firm D call. From germline, CDR1 is SGHKS and CDR2 YYEKEE (reference sequence). V lost 1 base, J lost 0 bases, and 8 bases lay in between. This CDR3 contains 15 residues. This CDR3 reads CASSLYGVSNQPQHF. For the CDR3, the DNA is TGTGCCAGCAGCTTGTACGGGGTTAGCAATCAGCCCCAGCATTTT.

V and J are TRBV27 and TRBJ2-3; no clear D gene. Germline lookup yields CDR1 MNHEY and CDR2 SMNVEV (reference sequence). This CDR3 comprises 14 residues. Trimming pared 1 base from V and 6 bases from J, leaving 11 bases between. CDR3 sequence (DNA): TGTGCCAGCAGTTTATTGGCCCTCGGGGATACGCAGTATTTT. Translation: CASSLLALGDTQYF.

This clone was picked up one time. The J gene is TRBJ1-2, the V gene TRBV4-2; 7 nucleotides line up with TRBD1. V gave up 0 bases and J gave up 8 bases; unmatched junction bases: 9. This CDR3 contains 15 residues. CDR1 LGHNA and CDR2 YNFKEQ come from the germline V gene. CDR3 sequence: CASSQDPGQPVGYTF. CDR3 nucleotides: TGTGCCAGCAGCCAAGACCCGGGACAGCCAGTAGGCTACACCTTC.

This CDR3 reads CASSPFTPGETEAFF. CDR3 nucleotide sequence: TGTGCCAGCTCACCGTTTACGCCGGGGGAAACTGAAGCTTTCTTT. The chain joins TRBV18 to TRBJ1-1, with D possibly being TRBD1 (5 bases). Germline V gives CDR1 KGHSH, CDR2 LQKENI. This CDR3 comprises 15 residues. V dropped 3 bases and J dropped 5 bases, with 16 bases sitting between them.

The V gene is TRBV5-1, the J gene TRBJ1-1, with TRBD1 matching over 10 bases. Germline CDR1 and CDR2: SGHRS and YFSETQ. V lost 4 bases and J lost 0; bases outside the gene matches: 3. The CDR3 length is 15 residues. The CDR3 is CASSEGQGMNTEAFF. CDR3 bases: TGCGCCAGCAGCGAGGGACAGGGGATGAACACTGAAGCTTTCTTT.

A word on this clone: This clone may be a read error of a much larger clone one base away. The chain couples TRBV7-8 to TRBJ2-7; the D is unclear. Germline CDR1 and CDR2: SGHVS and FQNEAQ. Trimming took off 5 bases at V and 0 bases at J, with 2 bases between the two ends. This CDR3 has 11 residues. This CDR3 is CASSHSYEQYF. CDR3 in DNA: TGTGCCAGCAGCCACTCCTACGAGCAGTACTTC.

This sequence joins TRBV3-1 (or the pseudogene TRBV3-2) and TRBJ2-1, with 12 bases fitting TRBD2. The V and J ends lost 3 bases and 12 bases, in that order; junction bases with no gene match: 6. The CDR3 is made up of 14 amino acids. CDR1 is LGHDT, CDR2 YNNKEL, per germline (reference sequence). The CDR3, as DNA: TGTGCCAGCAGCCAGCGGACTAGCGGGATGGGGCAGTTCTTC. This encodes CASSQRTSGMGQFF.

The chain uses TRBV6-6 and TRBJ1-2, with 7 bases that match TRBD1. This CDR3 spans 14 amino acids. V lost 6 bases, J lost 5 bases, and 9 bases stayed unmatched. Germline assignment: CDR1 MNHNY and CDR2 SVGAGI (reference sequence). CDR3 bases: TGTGCCAGCAGCGATCCTCCGGGACAGTATGGCTACACCTTC. Protein: CASSDPPGQYGYTF.

The chain has TRBV7-9 and TRBJ1-2, with TRBD1 as a possible D gene (5 bases). There are 13 residues in the CDR3. CDR1 is SEHNR, CDR2 FQNEAQ, per germline (reference sequence). V lost 5 bases, J lost 4 bases, and 11 bases lay in between. The CDR3 is CASSPYGAYGYTF. In DNA form, the CDR3 reads TGTGCCAGCAGCCCCTACGGGGCCTATGGCTACACCTTC.

The chain is built from TRBV5-8 and TRBJ2-2, with 8 bases aligning to TRBD1. CDR1 and CDR2 (germline): SGHTS, YDEGEE. The CDR3 sequence is 16 residues long. The V and J ends lost 1 base and 4 bases, in that order; junction bases with no gene match: 6. The CDR3 is CASSLFTGGSTGELFF. The CDR3 region has the DNA TGTGCCAGCAGCTTGTTTACAGGGGGAAGCACCGGGGAGCTGTTTTTT.

The CDR3 DNA reads as TGTGCCAGTAGTACCCGGACTCAGGGGAGCACCATATATTTT. Its protein product is CASSTRTQGSTIYF. This chain links TRBV19 with TRBJ1-3, with D perhaps TRBD1 (6 bases). Germline V gives CDR1 LNHDA, CDR2 SQIVND (reference sequence). The CDR3 extends over 14 amino acids. The V end lost 4 bases, the J end lost 9 bases, and 16 bases lay between the germline ends.

V and J are TRBV4-3 and TRBJ2-6; 7 bases match TRBD2. The CDR3 runs 17 residues. CDR1 LGHNA and CDR2 YSLEER come from the germline V gene. The V segment lost 0 bases and the J segment 4 bases; nucleotides outside the gene matches: 6. The CDR3 here is CASSQERGGSGANVLTF. DNA for the CDR3: TGCGCCAGCAGCCAAGAACGCGGGGGTTCCGGGGCCAACGTCCTGACTTTC.

This clone was detected once. The rearrangement uses TRBV7-9 and TRBJ1-1, with no clear D. Germline V gene data show CDR1 as SEHNR and CDR2 as FQNEAQ (reference sequence). There are 13 residues in the CDR3. Trimming pared 1 base from V and 3 bases from J, leaving 6 bases between. In DNA, the CDR3 is TGTGCCAGCAGCTTAGTTGGGGACACTGAAGCTTTCTTT. This encodes CASSLVGDTEAFF.